This T cell receptor beta chain emerged from a study of blood T cell repertoires in COVID-19. On the study more broadly: PBMCs, B-cell-depleted T cells, or T cells provided the cDNA or gDNA that made up the material.

CDR1 and CDR2 (germline): MNHEY, SMNVEV (reference sequence). This CDR3 comprises 14 residues. Trimming took off 6 bases at V and 5 bases at J, with 16 bases between the two ends. The method was immunoSEQ multiplex PCR; TCRdb's version includes in-frame clones alone and lacks a portion of them. The sample holds a few hundred thousand clones; 80% to 90% are singletons and the top ten take 2.9%. The sequence was collected from a man aged 50-60 years who had recovered from COVID-19. The chain is built from TRBV27 and TRBJ2-5, with D possibly matching TRBD2 (6 bases). Sequencing was carried out using peripheral blood. For the CDR3, the DNA is TGTGCCAGCAGATCCTTACTAGCCGGGGAGACCCAGTACTTC. Amino acid sequence: CASRSLLAGETQYF.